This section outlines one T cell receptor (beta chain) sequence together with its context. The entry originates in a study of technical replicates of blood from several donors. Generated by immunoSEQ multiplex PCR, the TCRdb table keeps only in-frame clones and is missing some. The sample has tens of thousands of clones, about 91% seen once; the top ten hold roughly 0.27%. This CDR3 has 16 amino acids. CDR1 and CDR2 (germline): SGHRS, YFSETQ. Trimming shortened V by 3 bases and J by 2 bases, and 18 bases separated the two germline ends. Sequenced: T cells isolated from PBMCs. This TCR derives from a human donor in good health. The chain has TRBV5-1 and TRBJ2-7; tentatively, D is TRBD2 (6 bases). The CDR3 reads CASSWGERLGAYEQYF. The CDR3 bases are TGCGCCAGCAGCTGGGGGGAACGGTTAGGAGCCTACGAGCAGTACTTC.